The present T cell receptor (beta chain) was sequenced within a study of identical twins' blood T cells. CDR3 length: 15 residues. CDR1 is LGHDT and CDR2 is YNNKEL in the germline V gene (reference sequence). With V trimmed by 5 bases and J by 10 bases, 9 bases remained unmatched. Libraries were made from RNA as TCR cDNA, using a modified protocol. Each TCR cDNA library carried sample-specific barcodes on both ends. TCRdb independently ran MiXCR on the 5' RACE reads; one entry per CDR3 protein. The table lists about 370,000 distinct CDR3 sequences, under 30% of them singletons, with roughly 5.5% in the top ten.

The chain has TRBV3-1 and TRBJ1-6; 9 bases map to TRBD1. This clonotype was sampled from a woman aged 18 to 55 in good health. The sequenced material came from PBMCs. CDR3 region: CASSSRDRVFSPLHF. The DNA of the CDR3 is TGTGCCAGCAGCAGTAGGGACAGGGTGTTCTCACCCCTCCACTTT. The variable domain in full, completed from reference TRBV3-1 and TRBJ1-6, reads DTAVSQTPKYLVTQMGNDKSIKCEQNLGHDTMYWYKQDSKKFLKIMFSYNNKELIINETVPNRFSPKSPDKAHLNLHINSLELGDSAVYFCASSSRDRVFSPLHFGNGTRLTVT.